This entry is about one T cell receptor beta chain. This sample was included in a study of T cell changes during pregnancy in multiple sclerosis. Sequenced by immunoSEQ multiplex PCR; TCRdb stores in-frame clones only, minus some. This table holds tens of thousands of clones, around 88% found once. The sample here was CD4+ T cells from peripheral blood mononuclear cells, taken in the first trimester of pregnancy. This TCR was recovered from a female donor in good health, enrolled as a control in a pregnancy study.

The DNA of the CDR3 is TGTGCCAGCAGCGCGGCTAGCACAGATACGCAGTATTTT. Protein product: CASSAASTDTQYF. The rearrangement joins TRBV5-5 to TRBJ2-3; D is unresolved. V was clipped by 4 bases and J by 0 bases, with 6 bases between them. The CDR3 spans 13 residues. Germline assignment: CDR1 SGHKS and CDR2 YYEKEE (reference sequence).